These 29 T cell receptor beta chains were all obtained from the same sample, sequenced in a study of cytomegalovirus exposure and HLA in healthy donors. It was with 60 Vbeta and 13 Jbeta primers that the PCR ran. The repertoire was sequenced with immunoSEQ multiplex PCR; TCRdb's copy has only in-frame clones and lacks some. The table lists 150,000 to 200,000 clones, roughly 74% of them singletons. Sequencing input: PBMCs. These receptors all come from a female donor in good health and CMV-seronegative.

The chain combines TRBV19 with TRBJ2-3; maybe TRBD1 (5 bases). Germline-derived CDR1 and CDR2 are LNHDA and SQIVND (reference sequence). The length of the CDR3 is 14 residues. The ends were cut back, 5 bases at V and 1 base at J, with 10 bases in the middle. Written as DNA, the CDR3 is TGTGCCAGTAGTTCCAGGGTCGGCACAGATACGCAGTATTTT. It encodes CASSSRVGTDTQYF.

As to this clone: Sequence at one end of the junction differs from germline and may be a read error. The rearrangement joins TRBV6-5 to TRBJ1-1; D call uncertain. Germline CDR1 reads MNHEY; CDR2 reads SVGAGI. The CDR3 is 14 amino acids. The CDR3: CASSYSMTVLFPSF. The CDR3 region has the DNA TGTGCCAGCAGTTACTCGATGACTGTTTTATTCCCGTCATTT.

This clone was recorded only once. This sequence joins TRBV9 and TRBJ1-1; D remains unclear. Trimming removed 3 bases from V and 3 bases from J, with 12 bases in between. The length of the CDR3 is 14 residues. Germline V gene sequence: CDR1 SGDLS, CDR2 YYNGEE. This CDR3 reads CASSGGAGDTEAFF. CDR3 sequence (DNA): TGTGCCAGCAGCGGAGGCGCGGGTGACACTGAAGCTTTCTTT.

The chain recombines TRBV5-6 with TRBJ1-3; 8 bases agree with TRBD1. Germline loops: CDR1 SGHDT, CDR2 YYEEEE. Trimming removed 3 bases from V and 4 bases from J; junction bases left unmatched: 6. The CDR3 runs to 15 residues. The CDR3, as DNA: TGTGCCAGCAGCTACCAGGGGGCGCGGGGAAACACCATATATTTT. This codes for CASSYQGARGNTIYF.

As concerns this clone: Other DNA sequences in this sample translate to the same CDR3. This chain links TRBV7-9 with TRBJ1-4, with 8 bases fitting TRBD1. The J segment lost 7 bases and the V segment lost 3 bases, leaving 4 bases of the junction unmatched. The V gene's germline CDR1 is SEHNR and CDR2 FQNEAQ (reference sequence). This CDR3 is built from 14 residues. The CDR3 reads CASSFQGAREKLFF. In DNA, the CDR3 is TGTGCCAGCAGCTTTCAGGGGGCCCGTGAAAAACTGTTTTTT.

The chain carries TRBV5-6 and TRBJ1-3; D possibly corresponds to TRBD1 (6 bases). Between the trimmed V and J ends, which lost 3 bases and 0 bases, there was a span of 16 bases. Germline CDR1 reads SGHDT; CDR2 reads YYEEEE. CDR3 length: 17 amino acids. The CDR3 is CASSSGERRLSGNTIYF. CDR3 in DNA: TGTGCCAGCAGCTCAGGGGAGAGGAGACTCTCTGGAAACACCATATATTTT.

For the CDR3, the DNA is TGTGCCAGCAGCTTCCCGGGACTAGCGTACGAGCAGTACTTC. It encodes CASSFPGLAYEQYF. The V and J genes are TRBV7-8 and TRBJ2-7, with 10 bases matching TRBD2. Germline CDR1 is SGHVS and CDR2 is FQNEAQ. The CDR3 has 14 residues. V gave up 3 bases and J gave up 4 bases; unmatched junction bases: 3.

This chain links TRBV12-5 with TRBJ2-3; 10 bases line up with TRBD1. Germline trimming cut 5 bases from V and 1 base from J; bases unmatched to any gene: 9. The CDR3 loop spans 17 amino acids. Germline values: CDR1 LGHNT, CDR2 FRNRAP. CDR3 in amino acids: CASGAGTGALGTDTQYF. CDR3 coding DNA: TGTGCTAGTGGTGCTGGGACAGGGGCATTGGGCACAGATACGCAGTATTTT.

The CDR3 loop reads CASSLWSGVSTEAFF. CDR3 nucleotides: TGCGCCAGCAGCTTGTGGTCAGGGGTAAGCACTGAAGCTTTCTTT. The chain couples TRBV5-1 to TRBJ1-1; TRBD1 is a possible D gene (6 bases). Looked up from germline, CDR1 is SGHRS and CDR2 is YFSETQ. The CDR3 runs to 15 residues. Deletions cut 1 base from V and 4 bases from J, with 14 bases between.

The J gene is TRBJ1-2, the V gene TRBV7-8; 7 bases align to TRBD1. J lost 0 bases, V lost 0 bases, and 1 base had no gene match. There are 15 residues in the CDR3. Germline lookup yields CDR1 SGHVS and CDR2 FQNEAQ. The CDR3 loop reads CASSLAGTANYGYTF. As DNA, the CDR3 is TGTGCCAGCAGCTTAGCCGGGACAGCTAACTATGGCTACACCTTC. The whole variable domain, remainder taken from reference TRBV7-8 and TRBJ1-2, is GAGVSQSPRYKVAKRGQDVALRCDPISGHVSLFWYQQALGQGPEFLTYFQNEAQLDKSGLPSDRFFAERPEGSVSTLKIQRTQQEDSAVYLCASSLAGTANYGYTFGSGTRLTVV.

This clone has just a few counts. The chain couples TRBV7-9 to TRBJ2-2; a weak D match, TRBD2 (7 bases). Deletions cut 3 bases from V and 0 bases from J, with 11 bases between. Germline CDR1 SEHNR, CDR2 FQNEAQ (reference sequence). The CDR3 loop spans 16 amino acids. DNA of the CDR3: TGTGCCAGCAGCTTGTGGCGGGGGCCGAACACCGGGGAGCTGTTTTTT. Protein: CASSLWRGPNTGELFF. The complete variable domain, with remaining parts taken from reference TRBV7-9 and TRBJ2-2, reads DTGVSQNPRHKITKRGQNVTFRCDPISEHNRLYWYRQTLGQGPEFLTYFQNEAQLEKSRLLSDRFSAERPKGSFSTLEIQRTEQGDSAMYLCASSLWRGPNTGELFFGEGSRLTVL.

The rearrangement uses TRBV6-5 and TRBJ1-5, with TRBD1 matching over 12 bases. The CDR3 runs to 15 residues. In germline, CDR1 is MNHEY, CDR2 SVGAGI. Trimming at V came to 5 bases and at J to 5 bases, leaving 4 bases not matched to a gene. DNA for the CDR3: TGTGCCAGCAGTCCCGGGACAGGGGGCTATCAGCCCCAGCATTTT. Amino acids: CASSPGTGGYQPQHF.

The chain recombines TRBV18 with TRBJ1-2, with 7 bases matching TRBD1. The CDR3 sequence is 13 residues long. V was pared by 6 bases and J by 3 bases, with 4 bases of the junction left unmatched. The germline V gene has CDR1 KGHSH and CDR2 LQKENI. CDR3 DNA sequence: TGTGCCAGCTCGTCGACAGGGTACTATGGCTACACCTTC. It is translated as CASSSTGYYGYTF. Looking up the rest from reference TRBV18 and TRBJ1-2 gives the full variable domain: NAGVMQNPRHLVRRRGQEARLRCSPMKGHSHVYWYRQLPEEGLKFMVYLQKENIIDESGMPKERFSAEFPKEGPSILRIQQVVRGDSAAYFCASSSTGYYGYTFGSGTRLTVV.

The chain joins TRBV9 to TRBJ2-3, with 7 bases lining up with TRBD2. The V gene's germline CDR1 is SGDLS and CDR2 YYNGEE. Trimming took 1 base from V and 2 from J; bases not matched to a gene: 1. The CDR3 consists of 14 residues. The CDR3 bases are TGTGCCAGCAGCGTACGGGGGGACACAGATACGCAGTATTTT. It translates to CASSVRGDTDTQYF.

This clone was observed once. The J gene is TRBJ2-3, the V gene TRBV6-5; 8 bases align to TRBD2. Germline lookup yields CDR1 MNHEY and CDR2 SVGAGI. The CDR3 sequence is 16 residues long. V lost 4 bases, J lost 0 bases, and 6 bases stayed unmatched. CDR3 sequence: CASSSFSGVSTDTQYF. The CDR3 DNA sequence: TGTGCCAGCAGTTCCTTTAGCGGGGTTAGCACAGATACGCAGTATTTT.

V usage is TRBV30 and J usage is TRBJ2-7, with 7 bases fitting TRBD2. V shed 0 bases and J 5 bases; nucleotides not matched to a gene: 10. CDR1 is GTSNPN, CDR2 SVGIG, per germline (reference sequence). This CDR3 has 15 residues. CDR3 coding DNA: TGTGCCTGGAGTGTACGACTAGCTGCCAGTGACGAGCAGTACTTC. This sequence encodes CAWSVRLAASDEQYF.

The J gene is TRBJ1-1, the V gene TRBV28; D is ambiguous. Germline CDR1 MDHEN, CDR2 SYDVKM. Trimming took off 6 bases at V and 7 bases at J, with 18 bases between the two ends. The CDR3 totals 14 residues. The DNA of the CDR3 is TGTGCCAGCAGCCTACCTCGTACCCCAATTGAAGCTTTCTTT. Translated: CASSLPRTPIEAFF.

The chain carries TRBV7-2 and TRBJ1-6; unclear D gene. The germline CDR1 and CDR2 sequences are SGHTA and FQGNSA. This CDR3 comprises 16 residues. V shed 5 bases and J shed 4 bases, with 15 bases lying between them. For the CDR3, the DNA is TGTGCCAGCAGCCCGGTGGTGCCCGTTTATAATTCACCCCTCCACTTT. This gives the protein CASSPVVPVYNSPLHF.

The CDR3 nucleotides read TGTGCCTGGAGAAGGGCGGGGCCCTACAATGAGCAGTTCTTC. It yields the protein CAWRRAGPYNEQFF. The chain employs TRBV30 and TRBJ2-1; perhaps TRBD2 as D (6 bases). V was trimmed by 3 bases and J by 2 bases, leaving 11 bases between them. Per the germline V gene, CDR1 is GTSNPN and CDR2 is SVGIG (reference sequence). This CDR3 has 14 residues.

The chain carries TRBV2 and TRBJ1-2; a weak D match, TRBD1 (6 bases). Trimming cost V 1 base and J 6 bases, with 15 bases left between them. This CDR3 is 15 amino acids long. CDR1 is SNHLY and CDR2 is FYNNEI in the germline V gene. DNA for the CDR3: TGTGCCAGCAGTGAAGAAGGAGTCGGGACAAATGGCTACACCTTC. Encoded protein: CASSEEGVGTNGYTF.

J is TRBJ1-1 and V is TRBV18; weak D call: TRBD1 (5 bases). This CDR3 comprises 14 residues. Germline CDR1 and CDR2: KGHSH and LQKENI. V was cut by 0 bases and J by 6 bases, with 11 bases left in between. The CDR3 sequence: CASSPPRGYPEAFF. The CDR3, as DNA: TGTGCCAGCTCACCACCCCGGGGGTACCCTGAAGCTTTCTTT.

The rearrangement links TRBV13 to TRBJ2-2; no firm D call. V shed 2 bases and J shed 2 bases, with 12 bases lying between them. This CDR3 spans 16 amino acids. Per the germline V gene, CDR1 is PRHDT and CDR2 is FYEKMQ (reference sequence). This CDR3 reads CASSLNVLRNTGELFF. In DNA, the CDR3 is TGTGCCAGCAGCTTAAATGTGCTGCGAAACACCGGGGAGCTGTTTTTT.

V and J are TRBV7-8 and TRBJ2-1, with a tentative D call TRBD2 (7 bases). The germline V gene has CDR1 SGHVS and CDR2 FQNEAQ. Trimming cost V 4 bases and J 0 bases, with 10 bases left between them. The CDR3 runs 15 residues. CDR3 in amino acids: CASSWGGPSYNEQFF. DNA for the CDR3: TGTGCCAGCAGCTGGGGGGGCCCCTCCTACAATGAGCAGTTCTTC.

Remarks on this clone: Germline and junction disagree at one end, which may indicate a read error. V and J are TRBV12-5 and TRBJ1-2; D may be TRBD1 (5 bases). The CDR3 consists of 12 residues. Germline CDR1 LGHNT, CDR2 FRNRAP. DNA of the CDR3: TGTGCTAGTGGTCCGGATAGACAGACCCTCCGCTTC. The encoded protein is CASGPDRQTLRF.

In its sample, this clone was seen once. The chain employs TRBV4-1 and TRBJ2-7; 12 bases agree with TRBD2. The CDR3 has 15 residues. V was clipped by 4 bases and J by 6 bases; unmatched bases: 7. The V gene's germline CDR1 is MGHRA and CDR2 YSYEKL. The CDR3 loop is CASSRTSGDSGEQYF. The CDR3 DNA sequence: TGCGCCAGCAGCCGGACTAGCGGGGATTCGGGCGAGCAGTACTTC.

The rearrangement links TRBV7-9 to TRBJ2-2; tentative D call: TRBD1 (6 bases). The V gene lost 4 bases and the J gene lost 2 bases, with 14 bases spanning the gap. Germline V gene data show CDR1 as SEHNR and CDR2 as FQNEAQ (reference sequence). The CDR3 covers 16 residues. CDR3 in DNA: TGTGCCAGCAGCTCGGCGGGCAGGGGAAACACCGGGGAGCTGTTTTTT. It yields the protein CASSSAGRGNTGELFF.

The V gene is TRBV30, the J gene TRBJ2-7; D might be TRBD2 (6 bases). CDR1 is GTSNPN, CDR2 SVGIG, per germline (reference sequence). This CDR3 is 16 amino acids long. Trimming removed 0 bases at V and 1 base at J, with 16 bases between. CDR3 sequence: CAWSVLGGHMSYEQYF. The CDR3 DNA reads TGTGCCTGGAGTGTACTCGGGGGTCACATGTCCTACGAGCAGTACTTC.

The V gene is TRBV21-1, the J gene TRBJ2-7; TRBD1 is the table's D call and was not checked against the DNA. TRBV21-1 has pseudogene status. CDR3 length: 19 amino acids. DNA of the CDR3: TGTGCCAGCAGCAAAGTGAGTGGAACCCCGGACAGCCGACGGGACGAGCAGTACTTC. Amino acid sequence: CASSKVSGTPDSRRDEQYF.

The DNA for the CDR3 is TGTGCCAGCAGCTTTCAACGATTCACAAACTATGGCTACACCTTC. It translates to CASSFQRFTNYGYTF. The genes are TRBV7-8 and TRBJ1-2, with no clear D. Trimming took 3 bases from V and 2 from J, leaving 13 bases between them. The CDR3 is made up of 15 amino acids. Germline CDR1 SGHVS, CDR2 FQNEAQ.